This T cell receptor beta chain was sequenced in a study of control samples from healthy donors and cancer patients. The repertoire was sequenced with immunoSEQ multiplex PCR; TCRdb's copy has only in-frame clones and lacks some. In the table there are around 89,000 clones, roughly 78% of which are singletons. Germline V gene sequence: CDR1 LNHDA, CDR2 SQIVND (reference sequence). Trimming stripped 6 bases from V and 0 bases from J, with 12 bases between. The CDR3 runs 15 residues. Sequencing input: blood. The receptor was isolated from a woman aged 60-70 years in good health. The rearrangement uses TRBV19 and TRBJ1-3, with D possibly being TRBD1 (6 bases). CDR3: CASSRDKVSGNTIYF. CDR3 DNA sequence: TGTGCCAGTAGCCGGGACAAAGTCTCTGGAAACACCATATATTTT.